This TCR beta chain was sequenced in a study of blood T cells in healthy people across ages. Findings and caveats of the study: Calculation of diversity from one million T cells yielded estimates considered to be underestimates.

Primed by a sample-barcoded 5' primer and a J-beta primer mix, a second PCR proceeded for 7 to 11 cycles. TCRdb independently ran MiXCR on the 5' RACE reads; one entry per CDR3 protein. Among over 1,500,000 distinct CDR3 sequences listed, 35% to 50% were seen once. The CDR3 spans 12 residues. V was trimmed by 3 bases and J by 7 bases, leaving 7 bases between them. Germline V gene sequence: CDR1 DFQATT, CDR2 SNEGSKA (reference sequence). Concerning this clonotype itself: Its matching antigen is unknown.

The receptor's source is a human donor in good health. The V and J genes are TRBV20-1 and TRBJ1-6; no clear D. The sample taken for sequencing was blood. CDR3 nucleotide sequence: TGCAGTGCTAGGCTCCCCAATTCACCCCTCCACTTT. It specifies CSARLPNSPLHF.